The present T cell receptor (beta chain) was sequenced within a study of blood T cell repertoires in COVID-19. This CDR3 is 15 amino acids long. Trimming removed 5 bases at V and 0 bases at J, with 10 bases between. The germline gives CDR1 SGHTA, CDR2 FQGTGA. The table came from immunoSEQ multiplex PCR; TCRdb's copy has only in-frame clones and leaves some out. The table lists 190,000 or so clones, 75% to 90% of them singletons, with 18% in the top ten. This clonotype originated in a man between 35 and 55 years old who had recovered from COVID-19. The gene calls are TRBV7-3 and TRBJ2-2; D call uncertain. Sequencing used PBMCs or T cells enriched from blood (not recorded which). The CDR3 sequence: CASSPLYPNTGELFF. The CDR3 region has the DNA TGTGCCAGCAGCCCCCTTTATCCGAACACCGGGGAGCTGTTTTTT. Complete variable domain (other parts from reference TRBV7-3 and TRBJ2-2): GAGVSQTPSNKVTEKGKYVELRCDPISGHTALYWYRQSLGQGPEFLIYFQGTGAADDSGLPNDRFFAVRPEGSVSTLKIQRTERGDSAVYLCASSPLYPNTGELFFGEGSRLTVL.